This T cell receptor beta chain is drawn from a study of OX40 agonist ivuxolimab in advanced cancers. About the research overall: Aged roughly 23 to 79 with a mean of approximately 60 years, they were 75% to 85% male. Partial responses, seen in three patients, involved one hepatocellular carcinoma and two cutaneous melanomas. Study-level results: It was also the case that some nonresponders had low normalized T-cell clonal expansion. At 0.1 to 3.0 mg/kg, CD4+ and CD8+ blood T cells expanded clonally by week 6.

This CDR3 has 17 amino acids. Germline-derived CDR1 and CDR2 are MNHEY and SMNVEV (reference sequence). V trimming: 3 bases; J trimming: 2 bases; junction bases outside the gene matches: 5. Notes on this clone: Antigen unknown.

Repertoires were generated with immunoSEQ multiplex PCR, while TCRdb's copy carries only in-frame clones and drops some. The data show 20,000 or so clones, with around four fifths seen just once and 25% to 30% held by the top ten. Source: CD4+ or CD8+ T cells sorted from blood, taken in a trial of the OX40 agonist ivuxolimab. The sequence derives from an adult with an advanced solid tumor such as melanoma, head and neck, liver or kidney cancer. J is TRBJ2-3 and V is TRBV27; 13 nucleotides match TRBD2. This chain's CDR3 is CASSLLGLAGVTDTQYF. CDR3 DNA sequence: TGTGCCAGCAGTTTGCTTGGACTAGCGGGAGTCACAGATACGCAGTATTTT.